This passage covers 32 T cell receptor beta chains from one sample sequenced in a study of blood T cell repertoires in COVID-19. The table came from immunoSEQ multiplex PCR; TCRdb's copy has only in-frame clones and leaves some out. The sample yields fewer than 500,000 clones, around 87% seen once. Sequenced sample: PBMCs or T cells enriched from blood (not recorded which). The source of these receptors is a young man who had recovered from COVID-19.

The chain couples TRBV29-1 to TRBJ2-3, with 12 nucleotides matching TRBD2. The germline V gene encodes CDR1 SQVTM and CDR2 ANQGSEA. V dropped 6 bases and J dropped 1; count of bases not matched to a gene: 5. This CDR3 has 15 residues. The CDR3 loop is CSVLGLAGRTDTQYF. The DNA of the CDR3 is TGCAGCGTCCTCGGACTAGCGGGGCGCACAGATACGCAGTATTTT.

The CDR3: CASSPSQGGKNIQYF. The CDR3 nucleotides read TGTGCCAGCAGCCCCTCACAGGGTGGCAAAAACATTCAGTACTTC. V gene TRBV7-6 combines with J gene TRBJ2-4; weak D call: TRBD1 (6 bases). The germline gives CDR1 SGHVS, CDR2 FNYEAQ. The CDR3 runs 15 residues. The germline V and J ends were trimmed by 5 bases and 3 bases, with 14 bases remaining between them.

This chain joins TRBV2 and TRBJ1-6; D uncertain. Trimming left V 6 bases short and J 9 bases short, with 15 bases between. Germline-derived CDR1 and CDR2 are SNHLY and FYNNEI. CDR3 size: 14 residues. The CDR3 DNA sequence: TGTGCCAGCAGCAAGACACAGAGTCCTTCACCCCTCCACTTT. It translates to CASSKTQSPSPLHF.

The rearrangement links TRBV12-3 or TRBV12-4 to TRBJ1-1; maybe TRBD1 (5 bases). With 6 bases removed from V and 5 bases from J, the gap between germline ends came to 13 bases. This CDR3 has 13 residues. The CDR3 loop is CASSRGGWTEAFF. The CDR3 nucleotides are TGTGCCAGCAGCCGGGGGGGGTGGACTGAAGCTTTCTTT.

This clone came up once. The chain joins TRBV7-9 to TRBJ1-2; unclear D gene. Germline assignment: CDR1 SEHNR and CDR2 FQNEAQ (reference sequence). V shed 4 bases and J shed 3 bases, with 9 bases lying between them. The CDR3 totals 13 residues. Here the CDR3 reads CASSSAQDYGYTF. The CDR3 coding sequence is TGTGCCAGCAGCTCCGCCCAGGACTATGGCTACACCTTC.

This chain connects TRBV6-2 or TRBV6-3 to TRBJ2-5; D call uncertain. V lost 4 bases to trimming and J lost 7 bases, with 4 bases between them. CDR1 is MNHEY and CDR2 is SVGEGT in the germline V gene. The CDR3 loop spans 10 amino acids. CDR3 in DNA: TGTGCCAGCAGTTCCGGGACCCAGTACTTC. Its translation: CASSSGTQYF.

This rearrangement joins TRBV3-1 (or the pseudogene TRBV3-2) to TRBJ1-1; D perhaps matches TRBD1 (5 bases). V was cut by 0 bases and J by 4 bases, with 12 bases left in between. Germline V gene data show CDR1 as LGHDT and CDR2 as YNNKEL (reference sequence). The CDR3 has 15 residues. For the CDR3, the DNA is TGTGCCAGCAGCCAAGAAGGAGGGGTGGGCACTGAAGCTTTCTTT. Its translation is CASSQEGGVGTEAFF.

The rearrangement uses TRBV27 and TRBJ1-2; 8 bases agree with TRBD1. From germline, CDR1 is MNHEY and CDR2 SMNVEV (reference sequence). The junction had 6 bases not matched to a gene; V was cut back by 5 bases and J by 4 bases. The CDR3 spans 14 residues. CDR3 nucleotides: TGTGCCAGCAGTCCGCGACAGGGGCTCTATGGCTACACCTTC. Its translation: CASSPRQGLYGYTF.

The chain is built from TRBV11-2 and TRBJ2-2; D might be TRBD1 (6 bases). The V end lost 6 bases, the J end lost 4 bases, and 15 bases lay between the germline ends. Germline assignment: CDR1 SGHAT and CDR2 FQNNGV. The CDR3 runs 15 residues. The CDR3 DNA is TGTGCCAGCAGTCCAATACAGGGTGCCACCGGGGAGCTGTTTTTT. Its translation: CASSPIQGATGELFF.

The chain is built from TRBV27 and TRBJ1-2, with 7 bases matching TRBD1. Germline trimming cut 0 bases from V and 4 bases from J; bases unmatched to any gene: 5. Germline V gene data show CDR1 as MNHEY and CDR2 as SMNVEV (reference sequence). This CDR3 has 15 residues. The CDR3 nucleotides read TGTGCCAGCAGTTTATCAAGGACAGGCCTCTATGGCTACACCTTC. As protein: CASSLSRTGLYGYTF.

In this sample, this clone turned up once. This sequence joins TRBV4-1 and TRBJ1-2, with D possibly being TRBD1 (5 bases). From germline, CDR1 is MGHRA and CDR2 YSYEKL. Trimming removed 0 bases from V and 2 bases from J, with 10 bases in between. This CDR3 has 15 residues. The CDR3 sequence: CASSQDQQVNYGYTF. CDR3 bases: TGCGCCAGCAGCCAAGATCAACAGGTCAACTATGGCTACACCTTC.

The chain carries TRBV14 and TRBJ1-1; a possible D gene is TRBD1 (6 bases). The CDR3 is 13 amino acids. Germline-derived CDR1 and CDR2 are SGHDN and FVKESK. V dropped 6 bases and J dropped 4 bases, with 12 bases sitting between them. CDR3 nucleotide sequence: TGTGCCAGCAGACTAAACAGGGCCACTGAAGCTTTCTTT. Residues: CASRLNRATEAFF.

The chain joins TRBV5-1 to TRBJ1-1, with D possibly being TRBD1 (6 bases). The CDR3 runs to 15 residues. The germline V gene has CDR1 SGHRS and CDR2 YFSETQ. V gave up 4 bases and J gave up 1 base, with 14 bases separating them. CDR3 sequence reads: CASSHGSGQNTEAFF. Written as DNA, the CDR3 is TGCGCCAGCAGCCACGGATCGGGACAGAACACTGAAGCTTTCTTT.

V usage is TRBV7-2 and J usage is TRBJ2-1; D is perhaps TRBD2 (7 bases). Trimming stripped 5 bases from V and 9 bases from J, with 20 bases between. Germline V lookup: CDR1 SGHTA, CDR2 FQGNSA. CDR3 size: 15 residues. This CDR3 is CASSPPGGTQGEQFF. In DNA form, the CDR3 reads TGTGCCAGCAGCCCGCCGGGGGGAACACAGGGTGAGCAGTTCTTC. The variable domain in full, with the rest retrieved from reference TRBV7-2 and TRBJ2-1, is GAGVSQSPSNKVTEKGKDVELRCDPISGHTALYWYRQSLGQGLEFLIYFQGNSAPDKSGLPSDRFSAERTGGSVSTLTIQRTQQEDSAVYLCASSPPGGTQGEQFFGPGTRLTVL.

The genes are TRBV6-1 and TRBJ2-2; tentatively, D is TRBD2 (5 bases). CDR1 is MNHNS and CDR2 is SASEGT in the germline V gene. Deletions cut 2 bases from V and 6 bases from J, with 10 bases between. The CDR3 extends over 14 amino acids. This chain's CDR3 is CASSERDGAGELFF. DNA of the CDR3: TGTGCCAGCAGTGAACGCGACGGGGCCGGGGAGCTGTTTTTT.

J is TRBJ1-2 and V is TRBV4-2; D call uncertain. The germline V gene encodes CDR1 LGHNA and CDR2 YNFKEQ. Trimming took 0 bases from V and 3 from J, leaving 11 bases between them. CDR3 length equals 15 residues. CDR3 nucleotide sequence: TGTGCCAGCAGCCAAGATCTTACGGTGGACTATGGCTACACCTTC. This gives the protein CASSQDLTVDYGYTF.

This clone was detected once. The V call is TRBV6-1, the J call TRBJ1-5; D not resolved. Germline loops: CDR1 MNHNS, CDR2 SASEGT. V was clipped by 2 bases and J by 2 bases, with 10 bases between them. The CDR3 is made up of 15 amino acids. Written as DNA, the CDR3 is TGTGCCAGCAGTGAAACCCCGGGAGGCAATCAGCCCCAGCATTTT. Translation: CASSETPGGNQPQHF.

This chain connects TRBV5-1 to TRBJ1-1; tentatively, D is TRBD1 (6 bases). The CDR3 is made up of 12 amino acids. Deletions cut 4 bases from V and 7 bases from J, with 11 bases between. Germline V gene data show CDR1 as SGHRS and CDR2 as YFSETQ. CDR3 in DNA: TGCGCCAGCAGCCTATACAGGGATGAAGCTTTCTTT. This codes for CASSLYRDEAFF.

The gene calls are TRBV4-1 and TRBJ2-1; 7 nucleotides match TRBD1. CDR1 is MGHRA, CDR2 YSYEKL, per germline. This CDR3 region has 16 residues. J was trimmed by 0 bases and V by 4 bases; bases with no gene match: 6. CDR3 amino acids: CASSRDSPSSYNEQFF. For the CDR3, the DNA is TGCGCCAGCAGCCGGGACAGCCCGAGCTCCTACAATGAGCAGTTCTTC.

This clone was counted between two and nine times. This chain links TRBV27 with TRBJ1-1; D is ambiguous. V was pared by 3 bases and J by 2 bases, with 10 bases between. Germline-derived CDR1 and CDR2 are MNHEY and SMNVEV (reference sequence). The CDR3 extends over 14 amino acids. CDR3 in DNA: TGTGCCAGCAGTTTTCTTATTGGCAACACTGAAGCTTTCTTT. Translating it yields CASSFLIGNTEAFF.

The chain joins TRBV5-4 to TRBJ2-3; 8 bases fit TRBD2. V shed 4 bases, J shed 0 bases, and the junction held 4 bases outside the gene matches. The CDR3 runs 15 residues. Germline V lookup: CDR1 SGHNT, CDR2 YYREEE (reference sequence). This CDR3 is CASSGAGASTDTQYF. For the CDR3, the DNA is TGTGCCAGCAGCGGAGCGGGGGCCAGCACAGATACGCAGTATTTT.

Written as DNA, the CDR3 is TGTGCCAGCAGTTACCCGGAATTGGGCGAAAAACTGTTTTTT. It specifies CASSYPELGEKLFF. The chain uses TRBV6-5 and TRBJ1-4; D not resolved. V dropped 2 bases and J dropped 8 bases, with 12 bases sitting between them. The CDR3 covers 14 residues. Germline lookup yields CDR1 MNHEY and CDR2 SVGAGI.

This clone was seen only once. The rearrangement uses TRBV10-2 and TRBJ2-7; D is possibly TRBD1 (5 bases). Trimming removed 0 bases at V and 5 bases at J, with 11 bases between. The germline V gene has CDR1 WSHSY and CDR2 SAAADI. The CDR3 runs to 14 residues. The CDR3 spells CASSESHRRDEQYF. In DNA form, the CDR3 reads TGCGCCAGCAGTGAGTCTCACAGGCGAGACGAGCAGTACTTC.

This sequence joins TRBV19 and TRBJ2-5; no reliable D call. The germline V and J ends were trimmed by 8 bases and 2 bases, with 12 bases remaining between them. The CDR3 extends over 13 amino acids. CDR1 and CDR2 from the germline V gene are LNHDA and SQIVND (reference sequence). For the CDR3, the DNA is TGTGCCAGTGCGCGTGAGCTACAAGAGACCCAGTACTTC. Protein product: CASARELQETQYF.

This clone occurred once. The chain links TRBV4-1 to TRBJ1-2; D perhaps matches TRBD1 (5 bases). CDR3 length: 18 amino acids. V shed 0 bases and J shed 3 bases, with 20 bases lying between them. The V gene's germline CDR1 is MGHRA and CDR2 YSYEKL. The DNA for the CDR3 is TGCGCCAGCAGCCAAGATCGGAACGTCGGAGGGGAGGACTATGGCTACACCTTC. It is translated as CASSQDRNVGGEDYGYTF.

The chain employs TRBV24-1 and TRBJ2-5, with D perhaps matching TRBD2 (6 bases). The CDR3 extends over 13 amino acids. Looked up from germline, CDR1 is KGHDR and CDR2 is SFDVKD. The V end lost 4 bases, the J end lost 7 bases, and 12 bases lay between the germline ends. CDR3 residues: CATSEGRETTQYF. CDR3 sequence (DNA): TGTGCCACCAGTGAGGGACGGGAGACGACCCAGTACTTC.

This clone is a singleton in its sample. V gene TRBV5-1 combines with J gene TRBJ2-1; no definite D call. The length of the CDR3 is 14 residues. The germline CDR1 and CDR2 sequences are SGHRS and YFSETQ. V lost 2 bases and J 7 bases, leaving 13 bases between the germline ends. CDR3 bases: TGCGCCAGCAGCTTATCCCTTACGACAAATGAGCAGTTCTTC. Translation: CASSLSLTTNEQFF.

The CDR3 spells CASRRGQGFYGYTF. The CDR3 DNA sequence: TGTGCCAGCAGACGTGGACAGGGGTTCTATGGCTACACCTTC. V gene TRBV6-5 combines with J gene TRBJ1-2, with TRBD1 matching over 9 bases. The CDR3 is made up of 14 amino acids. Trimming at V came to 6 bases and at J to 4 bases, leaving 6 bases not matched to a gene. In germline, CDR1 is MNHEY, CDR2 SVGAGI.

CDR3 residues: CATSDLHWDRADQPQHF. DNA for the CDR3: TGTGCCACCAGTGATTTGCACTGGGACAGGGCGGATCAGCCCCAGCATTTT. The chain links TRBV24-1 to TRBJ1-5, with TRBD1 matching over 9 bases. The CDR3 loop spans 17 amino acids. After removal of 0 bases from V and 5 bases from J, the junction contained 7 bases not matched to a gene. Germline CDR1 reads KGHDR; CDR2 reads SFDVKD.

This clone was detected once. V and J are TRBV30 and TRBJ1-2; possible D gene TRBD1, 5 bases. The germline CDR1 and CDR2 sequences are GTSNPN and SVGIG (reference sequence). The CDR3 extends over 12 amino acids. V lost 1 base, J lost 8 bases, and 11 bases lay in between. The CDR3 region has the DNA TGTGCCTGGAGTGGAAGGGGCGGAGGCTACACCTTC. This translates into CAWSGRGGGYTF.

This chain connects TRBV9 to TRBJ2-7; D is perhaps TRBD2 (6 bases). Germline V gives CDR1 SGDLS, CDR2 YYNGEE. The CDR3 runs 14 residues. V was shortened by 0 bases and J by 4 bases, with 11 bases between the two germline ends. CDR3 in DNA: TGTGCCAGCAGCGTAGGAGGGACTGGGTACGAGCAGTACTTC. Translation gives CASSVGGTGYEQYF.

The gene calls are TRBV7-9 and TRBJ1-5, with 8 bases identical to TRBD1. CDR3 length equals 14 residues. The trim removed 2 bases at V and 7 bases at J, leaving 4 bases unmatched. Germline CDR1 is SEHNR and CDR2 is FQNEAQ (reference sequence). For the CDR3, the DNA is TGTGCCAGCAGCTTACAGGGGGCGGGCCAGCCCCAGCATTTT. Translation gives CASSLQGAGQPQHF. Complete variable domain (other parts from reference TRBV7-9 and TRBJ1-5): DTGVSQNPRHKITKRGQNVTFRCDPISEHNRLYWYRQTLGQGPEFLTYFQNEAQLEKSRLLSDRFSAERPKGSFSTLEIQRTEQGDSAMYLCASSLQGAGQPQHFGDGTRLSIL.